The clone carrying this T cell receptor beta chain was detected once. The sample is drawn from a study of shared clonotypes between healthy human individuals. Clones were read by immunoSEQ multiplex PCR, and TCRdb kept only the in-frame ones, dropping some. Seen here are over 2 million clones, over 85% observed once, and the top ten hold roughly 1%. The naive CD8 subset, CD45RO-negative cells positively selected for CCR7, excluded terminally differentiated effector memory CD45RA+ cells. Germline V CDR1 and CDR2: SGHNT, YYREEE (reference sequence). CDR3 length equals 14 residues. The ends lost 2 bases at V and 9 bases at J; junction bases unmatched: 2.

This sequence joins TRBV5-4 and TRBJ2-1, with TRBD2 matching 13 bases. The source of this sequence is a man aged 18 to 30 in good health. Input material: naive CD8+ T cells sorted from blood. The CDR3 DNA reads as TGTGCCAGCAGCTTACTAGCGGGAGGGGCTGAGCAGTTCTTC. Protein product: CASSLLAGGAEQFF.